This paragraph reports one T cell receptor beta chain. The antigen it binds to is not known. The junction departs from the called germline gene at one end, perhaps through a read error. Spanning cysteine to phenylalanine, the CDR3 consists of 14 amino acids. Only CDR3 DNA is held: 42 bases, read in frame from base 1. CDR1 and CDR2, looked up from the germline V gene (reference sequence), are MNHEY and SMNVEV. This sample is part of a study of shared clonotypes between healthy human individuals (dated by TCRdb to about 2020). Study-wide context: A couple of women and three men aged 18 to 49 years were included in the cohort. For each donor, CD4 naive and CD4 memory were each run on three plates, CD8 naive on two plates, and CD8 memory on one plate. To estimate repertoire size and how much clonotypes are shared between individuals, the study performed deep sequencing of blood TCR repertoires from about five healthy adults. To increase sequencing depth and limit assay-specific biases, TCR repertoire library preparation and sequencing were carried out by different laboratories using diverse techniques. Per donor, leukapheresis produced somewhere between about 0.9 and 10 billion PBMCs. Broader findings and caveats from the paper: Based on pairwise subsampling, the degree of clonotype sharing among donors was expected to be affected by sequencing depth. The genetic and exposure-history diversity represented was limited by the small number of donors. Rarefaction of sorted-subset datasets indicated incomplete sequencing despite the large sequencing depth. Sampling was limited to blood, and TCR repertoires in tissue likely differ from TCR repertoires in blood. Clonotypes shared by all four sorted-subset donors showed higher generation probabilities than non-shared clonotypes. Naive subsets generally had larger estimated clonotype richness than memory subsets did. Sharing across a handful of donors was observed for around 5% of naive CD4, about 3.2% of naive CD8, about 2.3% of memory CD4, and over 0.3% of memory CD8 clonotypes.

Healthy HIV-negative adults with no recently reported acute infections or vaccinations were included as donors. All donors were Caucasian adults living in Nashville, Tennessee, USA. CD4+ T cells were enriched by magnetic negative selection, after which naive cells were positively selected on CD45RA and the negative fraction was taken as the memory subset. Blood was obtained by leukapheresis, after which PBMCs were separated by Ficoll-Histopaque density gradient centrifugation and cryopreserved in liquid nitrogen vapor phase. Analytical flow cytometry was used to check the purity and quantity of every magnetically sorted T cell population. Genomic DNA was isolated from every sorted fraction and measured by UV absorbance on a Nanodrop 2000c. TCR CDR3 regions were amplified from genomic DNA by multiplex PCR using the deep immunoSEQ assay. Genomic DNA extracted from each cell subset was distributed evenly over all wells of several immunoSEQ 96-well plates, and each plate served as one replicate. Each replicate PCR for sorted subsets received around 200 ng genomic DNA, equal to about 29,000 T cell genomes. The purified libraries were quantified using a Qubit 3.0 fluorometer, sized with a Bioanalyzer 2100, and then quantified again using the KAPA Library Quantification kit. Every immunoSEQ 96-well plate was sequenced on a separate single-read 150-cycle Illumina NextSeq 550 flow cell. In the paper's pipeline: Because the immunoSEQ output included only junctional sequences and no quality scores, the filtering could not be the same as the filtering used for full-length reads. Sequences were annotated with PyIR, a Python wrapper for IgBLAST v1.9, using IMGT germline references to assign V/J genes and CDR3. Reads were removed for weak V/J assignments (E-value above 1e-6), missing CDR3, stop codons, out-of-frame junctions, or ambiguous translated residues. V3J clonotypes were defined as sequences sharing the same inferred V gene, J gene, and CDR3 amino acid sequence. Percentage overlap between repertoires was calculated by dividing the number of shared unique clonotypes by the size of the smaller repertoire. Three approaches were used to assess repertoire richness: RTK rarefaction, the Chao1 estimator, and Recon v2.1 estimates of unobserved clonotypes. For all TCRbeta clonotypes obtained by the gDNA method from a handful of donors, generation probabilities were computed with OLGA. Not all clones reach the TCRdb copy of this immuneACCESS table, which keeps in-frame sequences only. Checked studies attribute under half of the gap to unresolved V genes and leave the rest unexplained. D and trimming come from the DNA, and the V and J calls and clone size come from that table. The sample has approximately 700,000 clones on record, roughly 72% of them singletons. Around 2% of the sample rests with the top ten.

Specimen: memory CD4+ T cells sorted from blood. The intended sense of this specimen's cell subset or site label: CD45RA-negative fraction. The sequence is built from TRBV27 and TRBJ1-1; 7 nucleotides in the junction match TRBD1. The TCR was taken from a woman aged 25 to 39 in good health. The sequenced DNA: TGTGCCGGCAGTATGAGGGGGCCGAGCACTGAAGCTTTCTTT. It translates to CAGSMRGPSTEAFF.